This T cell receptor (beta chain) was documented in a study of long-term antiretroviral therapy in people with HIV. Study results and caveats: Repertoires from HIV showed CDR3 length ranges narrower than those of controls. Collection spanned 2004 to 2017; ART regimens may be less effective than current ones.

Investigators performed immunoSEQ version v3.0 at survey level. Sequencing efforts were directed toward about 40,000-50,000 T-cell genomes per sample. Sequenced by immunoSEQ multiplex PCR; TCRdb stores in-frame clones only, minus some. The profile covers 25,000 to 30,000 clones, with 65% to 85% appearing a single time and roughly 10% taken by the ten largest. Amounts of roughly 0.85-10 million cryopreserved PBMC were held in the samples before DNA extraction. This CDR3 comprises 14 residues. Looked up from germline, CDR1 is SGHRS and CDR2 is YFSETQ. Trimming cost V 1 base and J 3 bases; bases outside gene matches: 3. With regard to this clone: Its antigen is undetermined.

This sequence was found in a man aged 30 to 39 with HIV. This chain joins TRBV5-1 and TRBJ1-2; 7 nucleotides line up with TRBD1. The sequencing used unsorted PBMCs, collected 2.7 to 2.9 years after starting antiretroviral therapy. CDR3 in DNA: TGCGCCAGCAGCTTGTGGACAGGAGACTATGGCTACACCTTC. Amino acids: CASSLWTGDYGYTF.